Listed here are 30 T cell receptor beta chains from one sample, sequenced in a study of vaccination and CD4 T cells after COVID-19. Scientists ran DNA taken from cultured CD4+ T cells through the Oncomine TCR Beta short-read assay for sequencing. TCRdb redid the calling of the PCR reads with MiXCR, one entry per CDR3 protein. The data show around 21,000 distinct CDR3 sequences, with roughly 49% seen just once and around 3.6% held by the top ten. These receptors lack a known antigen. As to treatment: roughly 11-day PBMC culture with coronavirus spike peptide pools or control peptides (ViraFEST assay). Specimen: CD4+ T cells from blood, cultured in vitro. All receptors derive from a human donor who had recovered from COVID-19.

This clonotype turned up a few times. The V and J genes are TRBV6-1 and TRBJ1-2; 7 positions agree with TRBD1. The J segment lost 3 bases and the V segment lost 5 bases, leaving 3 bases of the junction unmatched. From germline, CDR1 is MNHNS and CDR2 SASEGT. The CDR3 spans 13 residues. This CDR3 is CASSHTGDYGYTF. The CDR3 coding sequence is TGTGCCAGCAGTCACACAGGGGACTATGGCTACACCTTC.

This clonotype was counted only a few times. The CDR3 loop is CASSWDYGTGELFF. CDR3 in DNA: TGTGCCAGCAGCTGGGACTACGGGACCGGGGAGCTGTTTTTT. The chain employs TRBV7-2 and TRBJ2-2; 7 nucleotides align to TRBD2. This CDR3 has 14 amino acids. The V gene's germline CDR1 is SGHTA and CDR2 FQGNSA. Trimming removed 4 bases from V and 5 bases from J; junction bases left unmatched: 4.

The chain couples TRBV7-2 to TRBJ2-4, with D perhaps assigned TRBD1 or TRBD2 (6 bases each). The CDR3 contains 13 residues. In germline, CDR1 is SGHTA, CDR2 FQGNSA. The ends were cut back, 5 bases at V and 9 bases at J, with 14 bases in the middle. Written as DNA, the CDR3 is TGTGCCAGCAGCGTCGACAGGAGGGGCATTCAGTACTTC. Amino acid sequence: CASSVDRRGIQYF.

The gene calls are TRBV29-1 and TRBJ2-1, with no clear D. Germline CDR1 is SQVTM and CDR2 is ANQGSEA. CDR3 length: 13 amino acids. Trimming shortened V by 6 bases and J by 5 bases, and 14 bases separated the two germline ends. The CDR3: CSVPGRLNNEQFF. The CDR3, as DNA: TGCAGCGTCCCTGGGCGGCTAAACAATGAGCAGTTCTTC.

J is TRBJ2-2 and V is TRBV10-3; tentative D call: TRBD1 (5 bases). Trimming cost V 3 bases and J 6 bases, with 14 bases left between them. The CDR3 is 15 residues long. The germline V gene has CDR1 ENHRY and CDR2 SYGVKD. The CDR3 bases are TGTGCCATCAGTGAAGGCCAGGGAAGGGCCGGGGAGCTGTTTTTT. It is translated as CAISEGQGRAGELFF.

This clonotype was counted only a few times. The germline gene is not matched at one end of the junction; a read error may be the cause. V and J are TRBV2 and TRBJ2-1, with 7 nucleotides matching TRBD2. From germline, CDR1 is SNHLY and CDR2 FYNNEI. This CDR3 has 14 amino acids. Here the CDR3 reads CASSEVLGGYEQFF. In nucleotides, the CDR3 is TGTGCCAGCAGCGAAGTACTGGGGGGGTATGAGCAGTTCTTC.

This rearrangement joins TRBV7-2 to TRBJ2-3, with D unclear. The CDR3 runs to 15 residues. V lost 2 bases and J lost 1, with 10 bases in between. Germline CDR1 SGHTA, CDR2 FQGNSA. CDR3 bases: TGTGCCAGCAGCTTACTCCCAACCCGCACAGATACGCAGTATTTT. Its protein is CASSLLPTRTDTQYF.

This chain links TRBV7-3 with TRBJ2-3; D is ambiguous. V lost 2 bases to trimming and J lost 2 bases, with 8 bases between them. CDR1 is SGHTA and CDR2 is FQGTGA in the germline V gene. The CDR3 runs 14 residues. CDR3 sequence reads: CASSLGRSTDTQYF. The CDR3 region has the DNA TGTGCCAGCAGCTTAGGACGGTCCACAGATACGCAGTATTTT.

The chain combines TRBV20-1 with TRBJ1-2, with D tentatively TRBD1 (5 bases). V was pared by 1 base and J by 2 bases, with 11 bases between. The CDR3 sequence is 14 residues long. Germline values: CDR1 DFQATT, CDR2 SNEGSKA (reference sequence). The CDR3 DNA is TGCAGTGCTAGAGTTCAGGGTACGAACTATGGCTACACCTTC. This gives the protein CSARVQGTNYGYTF.

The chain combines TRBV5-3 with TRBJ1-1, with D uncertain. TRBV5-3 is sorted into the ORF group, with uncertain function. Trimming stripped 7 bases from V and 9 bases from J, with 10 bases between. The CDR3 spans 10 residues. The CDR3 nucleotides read TGTGCCAGACCGGGAAAAAAAGCTTTCTTT. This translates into CARPGKKAFF.

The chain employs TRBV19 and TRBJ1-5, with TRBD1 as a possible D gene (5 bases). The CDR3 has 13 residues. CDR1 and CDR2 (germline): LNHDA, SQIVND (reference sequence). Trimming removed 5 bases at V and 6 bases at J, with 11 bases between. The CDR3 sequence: CASSYGQRQPQHF. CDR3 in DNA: TGTGCCAGTAGTTACGGACAACGTCAGCCCCAGCATTTT.

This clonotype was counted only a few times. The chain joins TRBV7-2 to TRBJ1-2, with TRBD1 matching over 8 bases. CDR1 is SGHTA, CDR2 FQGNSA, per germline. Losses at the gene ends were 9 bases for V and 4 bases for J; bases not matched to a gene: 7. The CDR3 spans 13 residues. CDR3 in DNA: TGTGCCAGTTCGACAGGGGCACCCTATGGCTACACCTTC. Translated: CASSTGAPYGYTF.

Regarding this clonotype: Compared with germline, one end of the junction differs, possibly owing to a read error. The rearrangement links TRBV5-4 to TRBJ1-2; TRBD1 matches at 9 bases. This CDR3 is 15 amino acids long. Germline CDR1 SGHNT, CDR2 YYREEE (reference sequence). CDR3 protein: CASSLGGQGTYRYTF. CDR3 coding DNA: TGTGCCAGCAGCTTGGGGGGACAGGGAACCTATCGCTACACCTTC.

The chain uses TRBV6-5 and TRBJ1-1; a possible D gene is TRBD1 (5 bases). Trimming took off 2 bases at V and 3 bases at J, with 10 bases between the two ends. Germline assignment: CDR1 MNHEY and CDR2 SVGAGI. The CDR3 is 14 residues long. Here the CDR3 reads CASSYRPGDTEAFF. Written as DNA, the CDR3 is TGTGCCAGCAGTTACCGGCCGGGGGACACTGAAGCTTTCTTT.

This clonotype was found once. The CDR3 sequence is CASSSGRMNTEAFF. In DNA, the CDR3 is TGTGCCAGCAGCTCCGGACGGATGAACACTGAAGCTTTCTTT. This chain joins TRBV7-9 and TRBJ1-1; D unclear. Germline V lookup: CDR1 SEHNR, CDR2 FQNEAQ (reference sequence). The CDR3 consists of 14 residues. The V end lost 4 bases, the J end lost 0 bases, and 9 bases lay between the germline ends.

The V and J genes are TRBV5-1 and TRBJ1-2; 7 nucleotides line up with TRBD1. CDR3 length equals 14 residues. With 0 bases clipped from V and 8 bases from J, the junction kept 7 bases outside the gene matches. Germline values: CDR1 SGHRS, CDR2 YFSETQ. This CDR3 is CASSLEGQGVGYTF. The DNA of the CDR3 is TGCGCCAGCAGCTTGGAGGGTCAGGGGGTAGGCTACACCTTC.

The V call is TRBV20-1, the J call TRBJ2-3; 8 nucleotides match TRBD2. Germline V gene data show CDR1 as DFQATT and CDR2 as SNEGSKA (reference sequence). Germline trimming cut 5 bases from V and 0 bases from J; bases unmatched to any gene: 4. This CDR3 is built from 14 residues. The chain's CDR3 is CSAPLAGSTDTQYF. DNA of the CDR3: TGCAGTGCTCCTTTAGCGGGGAGCACAGATACGCAGTATTTT.

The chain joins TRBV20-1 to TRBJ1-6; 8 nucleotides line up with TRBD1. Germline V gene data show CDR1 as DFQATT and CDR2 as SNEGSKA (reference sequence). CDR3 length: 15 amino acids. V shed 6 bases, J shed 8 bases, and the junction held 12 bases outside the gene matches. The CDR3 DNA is TGCAGTGCGAGAACTTCGACAGGGGTTTATTCACCCCTCCACTTT. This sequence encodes CSARTSTGVYSPLHF.

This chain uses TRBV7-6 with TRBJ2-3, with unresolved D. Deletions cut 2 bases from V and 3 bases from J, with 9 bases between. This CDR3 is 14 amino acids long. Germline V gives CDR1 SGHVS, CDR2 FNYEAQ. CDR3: CASSLSALTDTQYF. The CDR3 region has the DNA TGTGCCAGCAGCTTATCGGCCCTAACAGATACGCAGTATTTT.

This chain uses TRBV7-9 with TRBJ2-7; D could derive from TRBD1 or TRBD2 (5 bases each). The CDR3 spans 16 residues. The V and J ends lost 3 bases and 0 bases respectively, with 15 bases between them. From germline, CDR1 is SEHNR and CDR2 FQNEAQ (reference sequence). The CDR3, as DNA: TGTGCCAGCAGCTTTTGGGGTAGGGGACCCTCCTACGAGCAGTACTTC. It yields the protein CASSFWGRGPSYEQYF.

The CDR3 DNA reads as TGTGCCAGCAGAGGAACCCCCGGACTAGCGGGAGGCTACGAGCAGTACTTC. Amino acids: CASRGTPGLAGGYEQYF. The chain uses TRBV27 and TRBJ2-7, with TRBD2 identical over 14 bases. CDR3 length: 17 residues. V was clipped by 6 bases and J by 3 bases; unmatched bases: 10. CDR1 and CDR2 (germline): MNHEY, SMNVEV (reference sequence).

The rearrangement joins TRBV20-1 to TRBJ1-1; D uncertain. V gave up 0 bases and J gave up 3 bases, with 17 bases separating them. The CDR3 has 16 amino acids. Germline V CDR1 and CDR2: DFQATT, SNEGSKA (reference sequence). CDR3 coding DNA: TGCAGTGCTAGAGATGCCATGGTACCGGCGCACACTGAAGCTTTCTTT. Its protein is CSARDAMVPAHTEAFF.

The CDR3 sequence: CASRPPRGWDEQFF. CDR3 bases: TGTGCCAGCAGGCCCCCGCGGGGGTGGGATGAGCAGTTCTTC. The chain is built from TRBV28 and TRBJ2-1; 7 bases align to TRBD2. The V gene end was trimmed by 6 bases and the J gene end by 8 bases; junction bases not matched to a gene: 10. Germline V CDR1 and CDR2: MDHEN, SYDVKM. This CDR3 has 14 residues.

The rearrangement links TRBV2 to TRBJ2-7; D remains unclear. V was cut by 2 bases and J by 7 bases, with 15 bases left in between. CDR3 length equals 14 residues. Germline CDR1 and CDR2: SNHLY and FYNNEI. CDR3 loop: CASSELYTGLEQYF. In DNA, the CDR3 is TGTGCCAGCAGTGAATTGTACACCGGATTGGAGCAGTACTTC.

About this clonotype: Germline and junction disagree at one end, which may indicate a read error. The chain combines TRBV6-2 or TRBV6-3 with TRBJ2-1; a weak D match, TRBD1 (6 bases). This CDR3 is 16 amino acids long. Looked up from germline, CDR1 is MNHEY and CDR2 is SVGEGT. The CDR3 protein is CASGYSGAERRNEQFF. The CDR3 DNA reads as TGTGCCAGCGGTTACTCAGGGGCGGAGAGGCGCAATGAGCAGTTCTTC.

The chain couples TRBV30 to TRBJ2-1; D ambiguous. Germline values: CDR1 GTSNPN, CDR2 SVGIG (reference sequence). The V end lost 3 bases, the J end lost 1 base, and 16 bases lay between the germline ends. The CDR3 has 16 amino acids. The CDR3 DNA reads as TGTGCCTGGAGCCTAATCTTGGGAATATCCTACAATGAGCAGTTCTTC. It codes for CAWSLILGISYNEQFF.

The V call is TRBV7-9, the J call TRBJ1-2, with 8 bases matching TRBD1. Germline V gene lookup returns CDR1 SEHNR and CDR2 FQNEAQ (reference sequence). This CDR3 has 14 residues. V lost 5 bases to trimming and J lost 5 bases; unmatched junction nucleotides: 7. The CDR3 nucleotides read TGTGCCAGCAGCCGGACAGGGACCTTGTATGGCTACACCTTC. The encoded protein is CASSRTGTLYGYTF.

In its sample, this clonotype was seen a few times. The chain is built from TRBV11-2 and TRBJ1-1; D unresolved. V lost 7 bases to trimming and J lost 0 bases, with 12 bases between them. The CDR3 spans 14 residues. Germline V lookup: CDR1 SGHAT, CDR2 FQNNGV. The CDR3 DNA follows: TGTGCCAGCACCCTTCGTGTGGTGAACACTGAAGCTTTCTTT. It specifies CASTLRVVNTEAFF.

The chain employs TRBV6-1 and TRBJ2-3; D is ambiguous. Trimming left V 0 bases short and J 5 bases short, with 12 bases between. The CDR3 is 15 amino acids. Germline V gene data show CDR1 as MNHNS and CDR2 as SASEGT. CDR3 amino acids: CASSEAETLGDTQYF. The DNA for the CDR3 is TGTGCCAGCAGTGAAGCGGAGACACTGGGAGATACGCAGTATTTT.

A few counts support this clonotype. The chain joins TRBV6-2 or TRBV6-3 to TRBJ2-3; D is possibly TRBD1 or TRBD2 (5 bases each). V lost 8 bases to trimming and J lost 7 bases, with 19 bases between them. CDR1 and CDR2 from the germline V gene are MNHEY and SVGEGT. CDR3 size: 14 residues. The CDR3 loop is CASGSEGPTNTQYF. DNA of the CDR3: TGTGCCAGCGGAAGCGAGGGGCCCACGAATACGCAGTATTTT.